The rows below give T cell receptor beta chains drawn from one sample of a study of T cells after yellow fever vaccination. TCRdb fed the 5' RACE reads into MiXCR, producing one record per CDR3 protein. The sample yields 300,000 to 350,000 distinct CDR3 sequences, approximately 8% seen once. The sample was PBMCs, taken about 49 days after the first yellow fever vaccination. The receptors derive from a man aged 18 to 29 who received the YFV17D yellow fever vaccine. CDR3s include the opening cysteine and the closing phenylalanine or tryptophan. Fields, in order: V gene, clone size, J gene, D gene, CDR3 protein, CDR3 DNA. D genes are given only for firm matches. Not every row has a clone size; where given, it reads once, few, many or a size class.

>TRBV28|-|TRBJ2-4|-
CASSPGTPTINIQYF
TGTGCCAGCAGTCCCGGGACCCCAACTATTAACATTCAGTACTTC
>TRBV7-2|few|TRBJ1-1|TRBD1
CAVKDRAGERAFF
TGTGCCGTAAAAGACAGGGCCGGAGAGCGAGCTTTCTTT
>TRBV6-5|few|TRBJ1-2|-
CASSYRWRILNYGYTF
TGTGCCAGCAGTTACCGATGGAGGATCCTCAACTATGGCTACACCTTC
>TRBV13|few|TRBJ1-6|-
CASSRTPNSPLHF
TGTGCCAGCAGTCGGACCCCTAATTCACCCCTCCACTTT
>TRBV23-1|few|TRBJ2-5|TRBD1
CATDRRQETQYF
TGCGCCACGGACAGGAGACAAGAGACCCAGTACTTC
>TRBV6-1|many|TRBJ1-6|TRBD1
CASRPTGRNSPLHF
TGTGCCAGCAGACCGACAGGGAGGAATTCACCCCTCCACTTT
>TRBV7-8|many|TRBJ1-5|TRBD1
CASSSGQFNQPQHF
TGTGCCAGCAGCTCGGGACAGTTCAATCAGCCCCAGCATTTT
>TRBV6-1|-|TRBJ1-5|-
CAIIGKLVTNCNQPQHF
TGTGCCATCATCGGCAAACTCGTCACAAATTGCAATCAGCCCCAGCATTTT
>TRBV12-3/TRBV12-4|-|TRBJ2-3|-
CASSQDTYTQYF
TGTGCCAGCAGTCAAGACACTTATACGCAGTATTTT
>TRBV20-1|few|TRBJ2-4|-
CSARVSLAKNIQYF
TGCAGTGCTAGAGTGAGCTTAGCCAAAAACATTCAGTACTTC
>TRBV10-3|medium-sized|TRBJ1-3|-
CAIMRDTTGNTIYF
TGTGCCATCATGAGGGATACGACTGGAAACACCATATATTTT
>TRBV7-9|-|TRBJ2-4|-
CASSKTVGTAIQYF
TGTGCCAGCAGCAAGACAGTCGGAACGGCCATTCAGTACTTC
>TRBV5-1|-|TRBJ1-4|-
CASSPSLDEKLFF
TGCGCCAGCTCGCCCAGCCTCGATGAAAAACTGTTTTTT
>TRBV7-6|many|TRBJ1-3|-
CASSLSGTPSSGNTIYF
TGTGCCAGCAGCTTATCCGGGACGCCGAGCTCTGGAAACACCATATATTTT
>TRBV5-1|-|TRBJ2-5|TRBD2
CASGKSGTSEETQYF
TGCGCCAGCGGCAAATCCGGGACTAGCGAAGAGACCCAGTACTTC
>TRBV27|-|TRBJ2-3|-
CASSFGTTDTQYF
TGTGCCAGCAGTTTCGGTACAACAGATACGCAGTATTTT
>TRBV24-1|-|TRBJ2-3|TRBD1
CATSDPRGTGDTQYF
TGTGCCACCAGTGATCCTCGGGGGACAGGGGATACGCAGTATTTT
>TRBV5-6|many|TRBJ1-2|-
CASSDDMDYGYTF
TGTGCCAGCAGCGACGACATGGACTATGGCTACACCTTC
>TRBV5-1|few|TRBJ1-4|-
CASSWGSTGGEKLFF
TGCGCCAGCAGCTGGGGGAGTACCGGCGGGGAAAAACTGTTTTTT
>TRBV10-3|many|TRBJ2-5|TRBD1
CATRRKGAQEETQYF
TGTGCCACCCGGCGAAAGGGGGCTCAGGAGGAGACCCAGTACTTC
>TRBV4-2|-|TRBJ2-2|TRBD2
CASSQDRGDGYTGELFF
TGTGCCAGCAGCCAAGATCGGGGGGATGGTTACACCGGGGAGCTGTTTTTT
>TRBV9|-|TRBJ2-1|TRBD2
CASSRGGVLYNEQFF
TGTGCCAGCAGCCGCGGGGGGGTCTTATACAATGAGCAGTTCTTC
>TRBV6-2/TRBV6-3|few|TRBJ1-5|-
CASRNNPSNQPQHF
TGTGCCAGCCGGAACAACCCTAGCAATCAGCCCCAGCATTTT
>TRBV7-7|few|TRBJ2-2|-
CASSPFDGELFF
TGTGCCAGCAGCCCTTTTGACGGGGAGCTGTTTTTT
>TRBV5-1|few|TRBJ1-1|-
CASSSSPTDTLVAFF
TGCGCCAGCAGCTCCTCGCCGACAGACACGTTAGTAGCTTTCTTT
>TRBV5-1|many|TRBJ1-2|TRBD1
CASSLGFWTGDNYGYTF
TGCGCCAGCAGCTTAGGTTTCTGGACAGGCGATAACTATGGCTACACCTTC
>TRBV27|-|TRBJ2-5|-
CASSLRLPEYQETQYF
TGTGCCAGCAGTTTGCGGCTACCCGAGTACCAAGAGACCCAGTACTTC
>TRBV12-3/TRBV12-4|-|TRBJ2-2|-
CASSLAGVGELFF
TGTGCCAGCAGTTTAGCAGGGGTCGGGGAGCTGTTTTTT
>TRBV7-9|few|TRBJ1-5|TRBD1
CASSQTGGINQPQHF
TGTGCCAGCAGTCAGACAGGGGGCATCAATCAGCCCCAGCATTTT
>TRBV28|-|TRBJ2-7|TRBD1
CASSLLPGGYYEQYF
TGTGCCAGCAGTTTACTCCCAGGGGGATACTACGAGCAGTACTTC
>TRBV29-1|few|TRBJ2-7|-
CSVLTVYEQYF
TGCAGCGTTCTCACCGTCTACGAGCAGTACTTC
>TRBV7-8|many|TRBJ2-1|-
CASSFEGFSEQFF
TGTGCCAGCAGCTTCGAGGGGTTTAGTGAGCAGTTCTTC
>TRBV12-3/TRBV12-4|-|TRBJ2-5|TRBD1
CASGQGKETQYF
TGTGCCAGCGGACAGGGGAAGGAGACCCAGTACTTC
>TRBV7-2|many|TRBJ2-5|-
CASSPRLGTQYF
TGTGCCAGCAGCCCTAGACTGGGGACCCAGTACTTC
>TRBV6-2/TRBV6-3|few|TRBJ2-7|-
CASSRLSFYEQYF
TGTGCCAGCAGCCGACTTAGTTTCTACGAGCAGTACTTC
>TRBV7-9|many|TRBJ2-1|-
CASSRAFGYNEQFF
TGTGCCAGCAGCAGAGCCTTTGGTTACAATGAGCAGTTCTTC
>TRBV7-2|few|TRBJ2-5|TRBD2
CASSRGGLTRTETQYF
TGTGCCAGCAGCCGGGGGGGACTAACCAGAACAGAGACCCAGTACTTC
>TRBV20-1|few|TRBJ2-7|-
CSARGTARTYEQYF
TGCAGTGCTAGAGGGACAGCGAGGACCTACGAGCAGTACTTC
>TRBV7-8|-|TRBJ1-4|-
CASSGGRNEKLFF
TGTGCCAGCAGCGGGGGACGAAATGAAAAACTGTTTTTT
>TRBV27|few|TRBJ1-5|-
CASSLLGGGNQPQHF
TGTGCCAGCAGTTTATTGGGGGGCGGGAATCAGCCCCAGCATTTT
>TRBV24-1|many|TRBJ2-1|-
CATSDSTGKQFF
TGTGCCACCAGTGATTCCACAGGAAAGCAGTTCTTC
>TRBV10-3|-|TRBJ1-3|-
CAIKGVGRSGNTIYF
TGTGCCATCAAAGGGGTCGGCCGCTCTGGAAACACCATATATTTT
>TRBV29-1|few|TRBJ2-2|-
CSGSLTGSGELFF
TGCAGCGGGTCCTTAACGGGGAGCGGGGAGCTGTTTTTT
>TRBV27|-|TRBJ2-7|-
CASRPGDGVYEQYF
TGTGCCAGCAGGCCAGGGGACGGAGTTTACGAGCAGTACTTC
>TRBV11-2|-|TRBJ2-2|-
CASSWGFGPGELFF
TGTGCCAGCAGCTGGGGCTTCGGCCCCGGGGAGCTGTTTTTT
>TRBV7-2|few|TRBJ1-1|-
CASSPRQNTEAFF
TGTGCCAGCAGCCCGAGACAGAACACTGAAGCTTTCTTT